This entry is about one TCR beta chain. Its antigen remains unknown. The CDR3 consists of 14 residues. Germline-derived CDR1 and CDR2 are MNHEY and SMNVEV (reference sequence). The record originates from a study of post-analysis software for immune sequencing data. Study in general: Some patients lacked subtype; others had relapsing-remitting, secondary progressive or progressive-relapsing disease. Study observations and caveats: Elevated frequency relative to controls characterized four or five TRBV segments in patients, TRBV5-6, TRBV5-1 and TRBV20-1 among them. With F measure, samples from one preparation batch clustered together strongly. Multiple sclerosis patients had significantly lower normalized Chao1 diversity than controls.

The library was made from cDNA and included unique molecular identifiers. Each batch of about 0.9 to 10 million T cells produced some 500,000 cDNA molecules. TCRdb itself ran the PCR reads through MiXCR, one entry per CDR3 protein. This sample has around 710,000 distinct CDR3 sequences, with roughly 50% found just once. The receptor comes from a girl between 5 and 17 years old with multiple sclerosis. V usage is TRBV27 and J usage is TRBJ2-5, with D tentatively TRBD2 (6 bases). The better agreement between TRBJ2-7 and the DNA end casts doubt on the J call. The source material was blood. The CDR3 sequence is CASSSKRVSYEQYF. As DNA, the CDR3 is TGTGCCAGCAGTTCGAAGCGGGTATCATACGAGCAGTACTTC.